A selection of T cell receptor beta chains follows, all from one sample in a study of cytomegalovirus exposure and HLA in healthy donors. Libraries were prepared by immunoSEQ multiplex PCR; TCRdb keeps only in-frame clonotypes and omits some of them. The data contain about 98,000 clones, roughly 85% of them singletons. The sequenced sample consisted of PBMCs. These receptors were obtained from a woman aged 25 to 39 in good health and CMV-seronegative. The CDR3 runs from the conserved cysteine through the conserved F or W. A D gene is named only where the DNA matches it firmly. Clone size is stated in some rows and not others, as once, few, many or a class when expanded.

TRBJ2-7 | NA | NA | TRBV5-1 | CASSLGAFSPGEQYF | TGCGCCAGCAGCTTGGGAGCTTTTTCCCCCGGCGAGCAGTACTTC
TRBJ1-1 | NA | NA | TRBV6-5 | CASRLTGNTEAFF | TGTGCCAGCAGACTAACAGGAAACACTGAAGCTTTCTTT
TRBJ1-3 | NA | NA | TRBV7-6 | CASSLSQGNTIYF | TGTGCCAGCAGCTTATCGCAGGGAAACACCATATATTTT
TRBJ1-4 | NA | NA | TRBV5-4 | CASSLAQGDEKLFF | TGTGCCAGCAGCTTGGCGCAGGGCGATGAAAAACTGTTTTTT
TRBJ2-2 | NA | TRBD2 | TRBV7-8 | CASSQRRAVRGTTGELFF | TGTGCCAGCAGCCAGAGGAGGGCGGTGCGGGGGACTACCGGGGAGCTGTTTTTT
TRBJ2-1 | NA | NA | TRBV6-4 | CASSVSGQDNEQFF | TGTGCCAGCAGTGTGTCAGGGCAGGACAATGAGCAGTTCTTC
TRBJ2-1 | NA | TRBD2 | TRBV5-4 | CASSSKTGTRGGNEQFF | TGTGCCAGCAGCTCTAAGACCGGGACTAGAGGCGGAAATGAGCAGTTCTTC
TRBJ2-7 | NA | TRBD1 | TRBV2 | CASKDRVVGEQYF | TGTGCCAGCAAGGACAGGGTGGTTGGCGAGCAGTACTTC
TRBJ1-1 | NA | NA | TRBV6-5 | CASSYAGRSTEAFF | TGTGCCAGCAGTTACGCGGGGCGTAGCACTGAAGCTTTCTTT
TRBJ1-1 | NA | NA | TRBV29-1 | CSAGRGSNAEAFF | TGCAGCGCCGGGCGGGGGAGTAATGCTGAAGCTTTCTTT
TRBJ2-4 | NA | NA | TRBV15 | CATSRDWGGVAKNIQYF | TGTGCCACCAGCAGAGATTGGGGCGGGGTAGCCAAAAACATTCAGTACTTC
TRBJ1-4 | NA | TRBD1 | TRBV29-1 | CSVRQGAREKLFF | TGCAGCGTGAGACAGGGGGCGCGAGAAAAACTGTTTTTT
TRBJ2-1 | NA | NA | TRBV7-9 | CASSLQRALSYNEQFF | TGTGCCAGCAGCTTACAGCGGGCACTCTCCTACAATGAGCAGTTCTTC
TRBJ2-1 | NA | NA | TRBV27 | CASSRGGRTNEQFF | TGTGCCAGCAGTCGGGGAGGTCGGACAAATGAGCAGTTCTTC
TRBJ2-5 | NA | NA | TRBV18 | CASQGVAGQETQYF | TGTGCCAGCCAAGGGGTGGCCGGGCAAGAGACCCAGTACTTC
TRBJ1-1 | NA | NA | TRBV5-5 | CASSPQGVNTEAFF | TGTGCCAGCAGCCCCCAGGGTGTGAACACTGAAGCTTTCTTT
TRBJ2-7 | NA | NA | TRBV29-1 | CSVGPGGGEQYF | TGCAGCGTTGGGCCCGGGGGTGGCGAGCAGTACTTC
TRBJ2-3 | NA | TRBD2 | TRBV6-1 | CAGSTAGVTDTQYF | TGTGCCGGATCGACAGCGGGAGTCACAGATACGCAGTATTTT
TRBJ2-3 | NA | NA | TRBV4-1 | CASSQPGWFPYF | TGCGCCAGCAGCCAACCAGGATGGTTTCCGTATTTT
TRBJ2-3 | NA | TRBD2 | TRBV11-2 | CASSVLAGVPDTQYF | TGTGCCAGCAGCGTCTTAGCGGGAGTGCCAGATACGCAGTATTTT
TRBJ1-1 | NA | NA | TRBV7-2 | CASSFQQTGFDEAFF | TGTGCCAGCAGCTTCCAACAGACAGGATTTGATGAAGCTTTCTTT
TRBJ2-1 | NA | TRBD2 | TRBV28 | CASSPPPGLGNEQFF | TGTGCCAGCAGTCCCCCACCGGGACTAGGCAATGAGCAGTTCTTC
TRBJ1-1 | NA | NA | TRBV11-3 | CASSLVRNTEAFF | TGTGCCAGCAGCTTAGTCAGGAACACTGAAGCTTTCTTT
TRBJ1-2 | NA | TRBD1 | TRBV27 | CASSFVQGGQNGYTF | TGTGCCAGCAGTTTTGTACAGGGGGGACAGAATGGCTACACCTTC
TRBJ1-1 | NA | TRBD1 | TRBV7-9 | CASSLGSGRGAFF | TGTGCCAGCAGCTTAGGGAGTGGCAGGGGGGCTTTCTTT
TRBJ2-1 | NA | TRBD2 | TRBV7-6 | CASSLVRAGDHNEQFF | TGTGCCAGCAGCTTAGTGCGGGCGGGGGACCACAATGAGCAGTTCTTC
TRBJ2-1 | NA | TRBD2 | TRBV5-4 | CASSRGERPAHEQFF | TGTGCCAGCAGCCGGGGGGAGCGGCCTGCGCATGAGCAGTTCTTC
TRBJ1-4 | NA | NA | TRBV10-1 | CASSENGGIGNEKLFF | TGCGCCAGCAGTGAGAATGGAGGCATTGGGAATGAAAAACTGTTTTTT
TRBJ2-1 | NA | TRBD1 | TRBV10-3 | CAIQLGTDYNEQFF | TGTGCCATCCAGCTTGGGACAGACTACAATGAGCAGTTCTTC
TRBJ1-1 | NA | NA | TRBV15 | CATSIEPPGNMNTEAFF | TGTGCCACCAGCATCGAGCCCCCAGGGAATATGAACACTGAAGCTTTCTTT
TRBJ2-7 | NA | TRBD1 | TRBV5-1 | CASSLGQGPYEQYF | TGCGCCAGCAGCTTGGGACAGGGTCCCTACGAGCAGTACTTC
TRBJ1-4 | NA | TRBD1 | TRBV5-1 | CASSPGQGAGGEKLFF | TGCGCCAGCAGCCCGGGACAGGGGGCGGGAGGTGAAAAACTGTTTTTT
TRBJ1-2 | NA | NA | TRBV5-1 | CASSLAGGNNGYTF | TGCGCCAGCAGCTTGGCCGGCGGGAATAATGGCTACACCTTC
TRBJ2-1 | NA | TRBD2 | TRBV2 | CASTAIAGLGEQFF | TGTGCCAGCACGGCGATAGCGGGATTGGGTGAGCAGTTCTTC
TRBJ2-7 | NA | TRBD2 | TRBV6-5 | CASGTSVHYEQYF | TGTGCCAGCGGGACTAGCGTCCACTACGAGCAGTACTTC
TRBJ2-6 | NA | NA | TRBV27 | CASTPSGGTGANVLTF | TGTGCCAGCACCCCATCCGGCGGGACTGGGGCCAACGTCCTGACTTTC
TRBJ1-6 | NA | TRBD1 | TRBV29-1 | CSVQLQGGGSPLHF | TGCAGCGTCCAGCTCCAGGGGGGAGGTTCACCCCTCCACTTT
TRBJ1-5 | once | TRBD1 | TRBV6-1 | CASREGAGSLQPQHF | TGTGCCAGCAGGGAGGGGGCGGGCAGCCTCCAGCCCCAGCATTTT
TRBJ2-1 | NA | NA | TRBV2 | CASSDIEQFF | TGTGCCAGCAGTGACATTGAGCAGTTCTTC
TRBJ2-7 | once | TRBD2 | TRBV5-1 | CASSLAAGDWYEQYF | TGCGCCAGCAGCTTGGCAGCGGGAGATTGGTACGAGCAGTACTTC
TRBJ2-2 | NA | NA | TRBV11-1 | CASSLRGSTGELFF | TGTGCCAGCAGCTTAAGGGGGAGCACCGGGGAGCTGTTTTTT
TRBJ2-3 | NA | NA | TRBV2 | CASSIPKFRDTEITDTQYF | TGTGCCAGCTCAATACCAAAATTCCGGGACACCGAAATCACAGATACGCAGTATTTT
TRBJ2-3 | NA | NA | TRBV11-3 | CASSFNTDTQYF | TGTGCCAGCAGCTTCAACACAGATACGCAGTATTTT
TRBJ2-5 | once | TRBD2 | TRBV6-1 | CASSERGGRGQTQYF | TGTGCCAGCAGTGAACGCGGGGGGCGCGGGCAGACCCAGTACTTC
TRBJ2-7 | NA | TRBD1 | TRBV27 | CASSPEDRGYEQYF | TGTGCCAGCAGCCCCGAGGACAGGGGCTACGAGCAGTACTTC
TRBJ2-2 | once | NA | TRBV5-4 | CASSPGHRVGTGELFF | TGTGCCAGCAGCCCGGGTCACAGGGTCGGAACCGGGGAGCTGTTTTTT
TRBJ1-1 | NA | NA | TRBV19 | CASSMNRVAEAFF | TGTGCCAGTAGTATGAACAGGGTCGCTGAAGCTTTCTTT
TRBJ2-1 | NA | NA | TRBV1 | CTSSQAPGGPRAGPYNEQFF | TGCACCAGCAGCCAAGCACCTGGTGGTCCAAGGGCGGGACCCTACAATGAGCAGTTCTTC
TRBJ2-5 | NA | NA | TRBV11-3 | CASSLGGWGPTEETQYF | TGTGCCAGCAGCTTAGGAGGTTGGGGGCCAACGGAAGAGACCCAGTACTTC
TRBJ2-7 | NA | TRBD2 | TRBV28 | CASFRASGYEQYF | TGTGCCAGCTTTAGGGCTAGCGGCTACGAGCAGTACTTC
TRBJ2-2 | NA | TRBD1 | TRBV7-3 | CASSHPGQGIFDGELFF | TGTGCCAGCAGTCATCCGGGACAGGGTATTTTTGACGGGGAGCTGTTTTTT
TRBJ1-6 | NA | TRBD1 | TRBV4-1 | CASSQGDSALNSPLHF | TGCGCCAGCAGCCAAGGGGACAGCGCCCTAAATTCACCCCTCCACTTT
TRBJ2-5 | NA | TRBD2 | TRBV4-3 | CASSQVQRGVQETQYF | TGCGCCAGCAGCCAAGTCCAGCGGGGTGTCCAAGAGACCCAGTACTTC
TRBJ2-7 | once | NA | TRBV5-1 | CASSLLSPGYEQYF | TGCGCCAGCAGCCTACTCTCCCCCGGTTACGAGCAGTACTTC